This TCR beta chain was sequenced during a study of T cell responses to AZD1222 COVID-19 vaccine (dated by TCRdb to 2020 to 2023). For the study in its entirety: AZD1222 recipients with second doses at about 4 weeks or about 12 weeks were pooled, because spike-specific TCR depth and breadth did not differ between schedules. A total of 230 to 250 trial participants underwent TCR sequencing, of whom 200 to 220 received two doses of AZD1222 and some 26 received two doses of the MenACWY control vaccine. Enrollment into the trials was organized by age into subgroups of 18-55, 56-69 and 70-plus years, and those subgroups contained about 150, 27 and 61 TCR-sequenced participants, respectively. The paper's findings and limits, for the study overall: The vaccine-associated CD4 TCRs covered the entire spike protein, and the dominant responses fell in regions 160-218 and 743-854. Participants were mostly white British and included more females than males, and it was suggested by the authors that clonal diversity may have been underestimated. The 56-69-year group was small, and its depth increase did not reach significance, likely because of low power. Nearly half of unique spike-specific TCRs reportedly recognized epitopes outside regions mutated in the B.1.351 and B.1.1.7 variants. Only five to seven AZD1222 recipients were SARS-CoV-2 seropositive at baseline, limiting conclusions about previously exposed vaccinees. After two AZD1222 doses, both the breadth and the depth of spike-specific TCRs were significantly higher than at day 0 and than in MenACWY recipients. No day 14 peak-response samples were available, so repertoires were characterized only after the peak T cell response.

The CDR3 runs 15 amino acids, cysteine and phenylalanine included. The kept DNA is CDR3 alone, 45 bases in frame from the first base. According to the germline V gene, CDR1 reads MDHEN and CDR2 reads SYDVKM. V loses 6 bases, J loses 4 bases, and the germline ends lie 16 bases apart. The CDR3 regions of human TCRbeta chains were analyzed by immunosequencing. On the authors' methods: Repertoire TCRs were checked for matches against a reference library of SARS-CoV-2-specific TCRs that had been generated using the MIRA antigen-specificity platform. Breadth was defined as the fraction of unique TCRs that were SARS-CoV-2-associated, and depth was defined as the fraction of total T cells that were SARS-CoV-2-associated. Using the MIRA data, each spike-specific TCR was assigned both to the spike region to which the TCR was reactive and to a CD4 or CD8 class. Log10-transformed breadth and depth values were compared by one-way ANOVA with Sidak's multiple comparisons tests. The clones in this table, taken by TCRdb from immuneACCESS, are in-frame only. Not every clone is retained; where verified, under half of the shortfall comes from an unresolved V gene, and the cause of the rest is unknown. That table furnishes V, J and clone size, whereas the DNA furnished D and trimming. The table for this sample lists 100,000 or so clones; approximately 88% of them were counted only once. The ten largest clones add up to about 2.5% of the sample.

According to the study, the label for this sample's time point signals: baseline before first vaccination. Vaccinee samples were obtained from the UK trials COV001 and COV002, which included a single-blind randomized controlled phase 2/3 trial of AZD1222 (ChAdOx1 nCoV-19) in healthy adults. For TCRbeta chain sequencing, PBMC samples were collected from trial participants at day 0 and at day 28 after the second dose. This clone was observed a single time. It has no known antigen specificity. No per-base quality is available; no much larger clone lies one base away. This clonotype was sampled from an adult in good health. Material: peripheral blood, obtained on day 0 of AZD1222 vaccination. Recombination linked TRBV28 to TRBJ2-1, with the D gene call left open. The DNA sequence is TGTGCCAGCAGCCCCCCCCCGGACGGGTACAATGAGCAGTTCTTC. The translation is CASSPPPDGYNEQFF.